A single sample is the source of the 20 T cell receptor beta chains below, sequenced in a study of blood T cell repertoires in COVID-19. Sequenced by immunoSEQ multiplex PCR; TCRdb stores in-frame clones only, minus some. The sample includes 150,000 to 200,000 clones, about 86% of them seen just once. What was sequenced was peripheral blood. Receptors originate from a woman over 75 with acute or convalescent COVID-19.

V usage is TRBV2 and J usage is TRBJ2-7, with 10 nucleotides matching TRBD2. The V gene end was trimmed by 7 bases and the J gene end by 2 bases; junction bases not matched to a gene: 5. Looked up from germline, CDR1 is SNHLY and CDR2 is FYNNEI. The CDR3 has 14 amino acids. The CDR3 protein is CASTKSGRAYEQYF. CDR3 bases: TGTGCCAGCACTAAAAGCGGGAGGGCCTACGAGCAGTACTTC.

This sequence joins TRBV7-9 and TRBJ2-5, with D perhaps TRBD2 (5 bases). V was trimmed by 0 bases and J by 1 base, leaving 12 bases between them. The CDR3 runs 16 residues. Germline lookup yields CDR1 SEHNR and CDR2 FQNEAQ (reference sequence). The CDR3 nucleotides are TGTGCCAGCAGCTTAGCATTAAGGGCGGGCCAAGAGACCCAGTACTTC. Its protein product is CASSLALRAGQETQYF.

The chain employs TRBV5-1 and TRBJ1-6; TRBD1 might be the D (6 bases). The CDR3 loop spans 16 amino acids. V was cut by 0 bases and J by 8 bases, with 15 bases left in between. Germline CDR1 and CDR2: SGHRS and YFSETQ. The CDR3 spells CASSLGGPLKDSPLHF. CDR3 coding DNA: TGCGCCAGCAGCTTGGGGGGGCCGCTTAAGGATTCACCCCTCCACTTT.

This sequence joins TRBV19 and TRBJ1-5; 9 nucleotides match TRBD1. This CDR3 spans 16 amino acids. The ends lost 2 bases at V and 3 bases at J; junction bases unmatched: 5. Germline lookup yields CDR1 LNHDA and CDR2 SQIVND (reference sequence). The CDR3 here is CASSIYRDRVNQPQHF. CDR3 in DNA: TGTGCCAGTAGTATATACCGGGACAGGGTCAATCAGCCCCAGCATTTT.

V usage is TRBV25-1 and J usage is TRBJ2-2; D is unresolved. Germline V gene data show CDR1 as MGHDK and CDR2 as SYGVNS. The length of the CDR3 is 15 residues. The germline V and J ends were trimmed by 3 bases and 1 base, with 9 bases remaining between them. The CDR3 coding sequence is TGTGCCAGCAGTGATTCGACACTGAACACCGGGGAGCTGTTTTTT. Translated: CASSDSTLNTGELFF.

The V gene is TRBV7-2, the J gene TRBJ1-6; D perhaps matches TRBD1 (5 bases). This CDR3 is built from 16 residues. V lost 0 bases to trimming and J lost 4 bases, with 10 bases between them. Germline-derived CDR1 and CDR2 are SGHTA and FQGNSA. The CDR3 reads CASSLAGTGYNSPLHF. The CDR3 DNA reads as TGTGCCAGCAGCTTAGCGGGCACAGGTTATAATTCACCCCTCCACTTT.

The V gene is TRBV12-5, the J gene TRBJ1-3; TRBD1 is a possible D gene (5 bases). CDR3 length: 17 residues. Germline V gives CDR1 LGHNT, CDR2 FRNRAP. V lost 6 bases and J 0 bases, leaving 18 bases between the germline ends. In nucleotides, the CDR3 is TGTGCTAGTGGCCTCGCCTCGACAGCGAGCTCTGGAAACACCATATATTTT. As protein: CASGLASTASSGNTIYF.

The rearrangement joins TRBV6-5 to TRBJ2-5; possible D gene TRBD2, 6 bases. Germline CDR1 and CDR2: MNHEY and SVGAGI. This CDR3 contains 14 residues. Trimming took 2 bases from V and 0 from J, leaving 7 bases between them. In nucleotides, the CDR3 is TGTGCCAGCAGTTACAGGGAGGACCAAGAGACCCAGTACTTC. Amino acid sequence: CASSYREDQETQYF.

The chain joins TRBV4-1 to TRBJ1-1; D unclear. Trimming took off 1 base at V and 5 bases at J, with 8 bases between the two ends. The CDR3 is made up of 13 amino acids. Germline lookup yields CDR1 MGHRA and CDR2 YSYEKL. The CDR3 DNA is TGCGCCAGCAGCCAAGCCCTTATTACTGAAGCTTTCTTT. This encodes CASSQALITEAFF.

The genes are TRBV19 and TRBJ1-2; 7 nucleotides align to TRBD1. The V gene end was trimmed by 6 bases and the J gene end by 4 bases; junction bases not matched to a gene: 8. This CDR3 region has 14 residues. Germline V gene lookup returns CDR1 LNHDA and CDR2 SQIVND (reference sequence). The CDR3 protein is CASSQGGTGYGYTF. CDR3 DNA sequence: TGTGCCAGTAGCCAGGGGGGTACGGGCTATGGCTACACCTTC.

The chain combines TRBV10-1 with TRBJ2-7; D might be TRBD1 (6 bases). Germline loops: CDR1 WNHNN, CDR2 SYGVQD (reference sequence). The V and J ends lost 8 bases and 5 bases respectively, with 28 bases between them. The CDR3 extends over 17 amino acids. CDR3 sequence: CASGLQETDRRSDEQYF. CDR3 DNA sequence: TGCGCCAGCGGTCTCCAGGAGACCGACAGGCGTAGTGACGAGCAGTACTTC.

This chain links TRBV4-3 with TRBJ2-7, with D possibly being TRBD1 (6 bases). Germline V gives CDR1 LGHNA, CDR2 YSLEER. This CDR3 has 11 residues. Here the CDR3 reads CHPSGAYEQYF. CDR3 coding DNA: TGCCATCCATCAGGGGCCTACGAGCAGTACTTC.

This clone has just a few counts. V and J are TRBV2 and TRBJ1-1; a weak D match, TRBD1 (5 bases). The CDR3 contains 12 residues. Germline V gene lookup returns CDR1 SNHLY and CDR2 FYNNEI. With 11 bases removed from V and 2 bases from J, the gap between germline ends came to 12 bases. The DNA for the CDR3 is TGTGCCCTTGAACAGGAAAACACTGAAGCTTTCTTT. Its translation: CALEQENTEAFF.

The V and J genes are TRBV27 and TRBJ2-1, with 7 positions matching TRBD1. The CDR3 contains 16 residues. The germline V gene has CDR1 MNHEY and CDR2 SMNVEV (reference sequence). V dropped 5 bases and J dropped 1; count of bases not matched to a gene: 8. The CDR3 DNA sequence: TGTGCCAGCAGTCTTACCGGGACAGTATCCTACAATGAGCAGTTCTTC. Protein sequence: CASSLTGTVSYNEQFF.

J is TRBJ1-2 and V is TRBV6-4; possibly TRBD1 for D (5 bases). V was cut by 6 bases and J by 4 bases, with 15 bases left in between. Looked up from germline, CDR1 is MRHNA and CDR2 is SNTAGT. This CDR3 has 14 amino acids. CDR3 region: CASSPSAGPYGYTF. CDR3 DNA: TGTGCCAGCAGCCCTTCGGCAGGGCCCTATGGCTACACCTTC.

In its sample, this clone was seen once. This chain uses TRBV24-1 with TRBJ2-5; 7 bases are a match to TRBD1. This CDR3 has 14 amino acids. Trimming took 4 bases from V and 5 from J; bases not matched to a gene: 6. In germline, CDR1 is KGHDR, CDR2 SFDVKD. CDR3 DNA sequence: TGTGCCACCAGTGACAGGGGGTCCCACGAGACCCAGTACTTC. It is translated as CATSDRGSHETQYF.

The chain employs TRBV30 and TRBJ1-1, with 9 positions matching TRBD1. The V gene's germline CDR1 is GTSNPN and CDR2 SVGIG (reference sequence). V was pared by 1 base and J by 12 bases, with 9 bases of the junction left unmatched. This CDR3 spans 13 amino acids. The CDR3 DNA reads as TGTGCCTGGAGTGCGGGGGGACAGGGTATAACTTTCTTT. Translated, it gives CAWSAGGQGITFF.

The chain recombines TRBV19 with TRBJ2-7; TRBD1 is a possible D gene (6 bases). Germline-derived CDR1 and CDR2 are LNHDA and SQIVND (reference sequence). This CDR3 is built from 14 residues. Trimming shortened V by 4 bases and J by 2 bases, and 12 bases separated the two germline ends. The CDR3 region is CASSTGAGTYEQYF. CDR3 nucleotide sequence: TGTGCCAGTAGTACAGGGGCCGGGACCTACGAGCAGTACTTC.

The chain is built from TRBV6-6 and TRBJ2-7, with 8 bases lining up with TRBD1. The J segment lost 4 bases and the V segment lost 0 bases, leaving 5 bases of the junction unmatched. This CDR3 region has 15 residues. Germline V gives CDR1 MNHNY, CDR2 SVGAGI (reference sequence). For the CDR3, the DNA is TGTGCCAGCAGTTACTCCACAGGGGGAGCGTACGAGCAGTACTTC. This gives the protein CASSYSTGGAYEQYF.

CDR3 in DNA: TGTGCCAGTAGTCTGGCTAGCGTATACAATGAGCAGTTCTTC. This translates into CASSLASVYNEQFF. This sequence joins TRBV19 and TRBJ2-1; perhaps TRBD2 as D (6 bases). CDR3 length: 14 amino acids. Per germline, CDR1 LNHDA and CDR2 SQIVND (reference sequence). With 5 bases removed from V and 4 bases from J, the gap between germline ends came to 12 bases.